The rows below give T cell receptor beta chains drawn from one sample of a study of cytomegalovirus exposure and HLA in healthy donors. TCRdb keeps only in-frame clones here, not all; method: immunoSEQ multiplex PCR. This table has over 150,000 clones, approximately 70% appearing once. The sample comprised PBMCs. Receptors originate from a woman between 40 and 50 years old in good health and CMV-seropositive. CDR3s include the opening cysteine and the closing phenylalanine or tryptophan. A D gene is named only where the DNA matches it firmly. Clone size is not always given. Where it is, it says once, few, many or a class for expanded clones.

TGTGCCAGCAGCTCAAAGGGGGGGGTGGGGACTGAAGCTTTCTTT,CASSSKGGVGTEAFF,-,-,TRBJ1-1,TRBV7-2
TGTGCCAGTAGGAGGGACAGGGGAGATGGCTACACCTTC,CASRRDRGDGYTF,TRBD1,-,TRBJ1-2,TRBV19
TGTGCCAGCGGGGAGGGACTATCTGGGGCCAACGTCCTGACTTTC,CASGEGLSGANVLTF,TRBD2,-,TRBJ2-6,TRBV13
TGCAGCGTGCTCCGGGAGAGACAAGAGACCCAGTACTTC,CSVLRERQETQYF,-,-,TRBJ2-5,TRBV29-1
TGTGCCAGCAGCCTTCCCTGGAGGACGGCAAACACTGAAGCTTTCTTT,CASSLPWRTANTEAFF,-,-,TRBJ1-1,TRBV7-9
TGTGCCAGCAGCGATACAGGGGATCTGAACACTGAAGCTTTCTTT,CASSDTGDLNTEAFF,TRBD1,-,TRBJ1-1,TRBV9
TGTGCCAGTAGCAATACAGGGCCTATTCAGCCCCAGCATTTT,CASSNTGPIQPQHF,-,-,TRBJ1-5,TRBV19
TGTGCCAGCAGCCGGGACAGCCGACTAGCGGGGTCACGGACAGATACGCAGTATTTT,CASSRDSRLAGSRTDTQYF,TRBD2,-,TRBJ2-3,TRBV7-8
TGTGCCAGCAGCTTTGGGACTAGCGGGGGGGGTCTAAGGGAGACCCAGTACTTC,CASSFGTSGGGLRETQYF,TRBD2,-,TRBJ2-5,TRBV9
TGTGCCACCAGCGAACATCACGGACTATCCCGTTTTATTTACGAGCAGTACTTC,CATSEHHGLSRFIYEQYF,-,-,TRBJ2-7,TRBV15
TGCAGCCCCACGCGGGAGCCAGATACGCAGTATTTT,CSPTREPDTQYF,TRBD2,-,TRBJ2-3,TRBV29-1
TGTGCCAGCAGCACATCAGGGGGGTCCTACGAGCAGTACTTC,CASSTSGGSYEQYF,-,few,TRBJ2-7,TRBV5-4
TGTGCCAGCTCACGCGATGACAGGGGAAGCAATCAGCCCCAGCATTTT,CASSRDDRGSNQPQHF,TRBD1,-,TRBJ1-5,TRBV18
TGTGCCACCAGCAGAAGCGGGACAAATTCCTACGAGCAGTACTTC,CATSRSGTNSYEQYF,-,-,TRBJ2-7,TRBV15
TGTGCCAGCAGCTCGGGACTAGCGGGCCTCTACGAGCAGTACTTC,CASSSGLAGLYEQYF,TRBD2,-,TRBJ2-7,TRBV5-4
TGTGCCAGCAGCCGCGGACAGGGCCCTATCGATTCACCCCTCCACTTT,CASSRGQGPIDSPLHF,TRBD1,once,TRBJ1-6,TRBV7-2
TGTGCCAGCAGCTTAACGGGGGGGACTAGGAACACCGGGGAGCTGTTTTTT,CASSLTGGTRNTGELFF,TRBD2,-,TRBJ2-2,TRBV7-3
TGTGCCATCAGTGAGTCGATCACAGGGCCAGACACTGAAGCTTTCTTT,CAISESITGPDTEAFF,-,-,TRBJ1-1,TRBV10-3
TGTGCCAGCAGCTTATTTCAGGGTGGAAACACCATATATTTT,CASSLFQGGNTIYF,-,-,TRBJ1-3,TRBV11-2
TGTGCCAGCAGCTTCCCGACTAGCGGGATGGGTGAGCAGTTCTTC,CASSFPTSGMGEQFF,TRBD2,-,TRBJ2-1,TRBV5-4
TGTGCCAGCAGCTCGCATGCGGGCGTCACTGAAGCTTTCTTT,CASSSHAGVTEAFF,-,few,TRBJ1-1,TRBV7-9
TGTGCCAGCAATACCTGGGAAGCGGGGGCGGACACAGATACGCAGTATTTT,CASNTWEAGADTDTQYF,TRBD2,-,TRBJ2-3,TRBV27